The 28 T cell receptor beta chains reported below all come from one sample, sequenced in a study of molecular identifiers for immune sequencing clone quantification. TCRdb processed the PCR reads anew with MiXCR; each CDR3 protein has one entry. The sample yields a few hundred thousand distinct CDR3 sequences, about 20% seen once. Material: naive CD8+ T cells from blood, with Jurkat cell RNA spiked in. The subset: FACS-sorted CD8+CD4-CCR7+CD45RA+ naive T cells. The receptors come from a human donor in good health. Some libraries in this study had Jurkat cell RNA spiked in.

This clonotype has at least ten counts. The chain couples TRBV28 to TRBJ2-6, with 9 positions matching TRBD1. CDR3 size: 17 residues. With V trimmed by 7 bases and J by 0 bases, 7 bases remained unmatched. The germline CDR1 and CDR2 sequences are MDHEN and SYDVKM. The CDR3 is CASNSGTGHSGANVLTF. CDR3 in DNA: TGTGCCAGCAACTCCGGGACAGGGCACTCTGGGGCCAACGTCCTGACTTTC. Supplemented by reference TRBV28 and TRBJ2-6, the full variable domain reads DVKVTQSSRYLVKRTGEKVFLECVQDMDHENMFWYRQDPGLGLRLIYFSYDVKMKEKGDIPEGYSVSREKKERFSLILESASTNQTSMYLCASNSGTGHSGANVLTFGAGSRLTVL.

This clonotype has ten or more counts. The chain combines TRBV7-9 with TRBJ2-3; no clear D. Per germline, CDR1 SEHNR and CDR2 FQNEAQ (reference sequence). The CDR3 runs 13 residues. Trimming took 5 bases from V and 2 from J, leaving 8 bases between them. The DNA of the CDR3 is TGTGCCAGCAGCCCAACATACACAGATACGCAGTATTTT. This translates into CASSPTYTDTQYF. Combining the CDR3 with reference TRBV7-9 and TRBJ2-3 gives the whole variable domain DTGVSQNPRHKITKRGQNVTFRCDPISEHNRLYWYRQTLGQGPEFLTYFQNEAQLEKSRLLSDRFSAERPKGSFSTLEIQRTEQGDSAMYLCASSPTYTDTQYFGPGTRLTVL.

The chain employs TRBV5-6 and TRBJ2-5; 13 bases are a match to TRBD2. The ends lost 2 bases at V and 5 bases at J; junction bases unmatched: 6. Germline V CDR1 and CDR2: SGHDT, YYEEEE. The CDR3 has 16 residues. The CDR3: CASSFKGLAGFETQYF. CDR3 in DNA: TGTGCCAGCAGCTTTAAGGGACTAGCGGGATTCGAGACCCAGTACTTC.

The chain links TRBV30 to TRBJ2-7, with 7 bases that match TRBD1. The CDR3 length is 12 residues. Germline V gene sequence: CDR1 GTSNPN, CDR2 SVGIG (reference sequence). Trimming cost V 2 bases and J 2 bases; bases outside gene matches: 0. CDR3 region: CAWSQGAYEQYF. In DNA form, the CDR3 reads TGTGCCTGGAGTCAGGGGGCCTACGAGCAGTACTTC. Using reference TRBV30 and TRBJ2-7 for the parts outside the CDR3, the full variable domain is SQTIHQWPATLVQPVGSPLSLECTVEGTSNPNLYWYRQAAGRGLQLLFYSVGIGQISSEVPQNLSASRPQDRQFILSSKKLLLSDSGFYLCAWSQGAYEQYFGPGTRLTVT.

The rearrangement links TRBV14 to TRBJ2-3; 11 bases match TRBD2. This CDR3 spans 18 amino acids. V lost 0 bases and J lost 2; bases outside the gene matches: 7. Germline loops: CDR1 SGHDN, CDR2 FVKESK. The DNA for the CDR3 is TGTGCCAGCAGCCAAGATTTTCCTAGCGGGGGGTACACAGATACGCAGTATTTT. It encodes CASSQDFPSGGYTDTQYF.

This clonotype was observed at least ten times. This sequence joins TRBV7-9 and TRBJ1-1; 7 nucleotides match TRBD1. This CDR3 is 17 amino acids long. V lost 5 bases and J lost 5; bases outside the gene matches: 17. From germline, CDR1 is SEHNR and CDR2 FQNEAQ (reference sequence). The DNA of the CDR3 is TGTGCCAGCAGCACCCCCCAGGGGGACACCCGGTGGACTGAAGCTTTCTTT. Residues: CASSTPQGDTRWTEAFF.

This clonotype turned up a few times. The gene calls are TRBV7-6 and TRBJ1-4; a possible D gene is TRBD1 (6 bases). Germline CDR1 is SGHVS and CDR2 is FNYEAQ. V dropped 4 bases and J dropped 5 bases, with 17 bases sitting between them. This CDR3 spans 16 amino acids. CDR3 nucleotides: TGTGCCAGCAGCTCCTACCCGGGACACCAAAATGAAAAACTGTTTTTT. As protein: CASSSYPGHQNEKLFF.

This clonotype has just one count. Because it lacks the conserved phenylalanine or tryptophan at the end, this CDR3 is likely a read error. This chain connects TRBV7-7 to TRBJ2-3; perhaps TRBD1 as D (6 bases). Per germline, CDR1 SSHAT and CDR2 FNYEAQ (reference sequence). This CDR3 has 15 amino acids. The CDR3 DNA sequence: TGTGCTAGCAGCTTAGGGCAGGGGCCCACAGATACGCAGTATCTT. The encoded protein is CASSLGQGPTDTQYL.

This clonotype was seen a handful of times. The chain combines TRBV29-1 with TRBJ2-1, with 14 bases that match TRBD2. Germline V gene sequence: CDR1 SQVTM, CDR2 ANQGSEA. The CDR3 contains 14 residues. J lost 8 bases, V lost 5 bases, and 5 bases had no gene match. CDR3 nucleotides: TGCAGCGTTCCAAGACTAGCGGGAGGGTATGAGCAGTTCTTC. Translating gives CSVPRLAGGYEQFF.

This clonotype has ten or more counts. An end of the junction does not agree with germline; a read error may underlie this. The chain combines TRBV19 with TRBJ1-1, with 7 bases aligning to TRBD1. This CDR3 spans 11 amino acids. The germline V gene encodes CDR1 LNHDA and CDR2 SQIVND (reference sequence). The CDR3 reads CASSIGGEAFF. CDR3 DNA sequence: TGTGCCAGCAGTATAGGGGGCGAGGCTTTCTTT.

This chain connects TRBV10-3 to TRBJ1-1; 9 nucleotides align to TRBD1. The V gene's germline CDR1 is ENHRY and CDR2 SYGVKD. J was trimmed by 4 bases and V by 6 bases; bases with no gene match: 3. The CDR3 is 13 residues long. CDR3: CAIRQTGGTEAFF. In nucleotides, the CDR3 is TGTGCCATCAGACAGACAGGGGGCACTGAAGCTTTCTTT.

The CDR3 coding sequence is TGTGCCAGCGGGAGGGCCGGAGAGACCCAGTACTTC. Protein product: CASGRAGETQYF. J is TRBJ2-5 and V is TRBV12-3 or TRBV12-4, with 7 bases that match TRBD2. This CDR3 comprises 12 residues. J lost 4 bases, V lost 8 bases, and 4 bases had no gene match.

The chain employs TRBV7-8 and TRBJ2-2, with D perhaps TRBD1 or TRBD2 (5 bases each). Germline values: CDR1 SGHVS, CDR2 FQNEAQ. The CDR3 spans 14 residues. V was shortened by 5 bases and J by 3 bases, with 10 bases between the two germline ends. CDR3 bases: TGTGCCAGCAGCACGGGGCCCTACACCGGGGAGCTGTTTTTT. Its protein product is CASSTGPYTGELFF.

The V gene is TRBV18, the J gene TRBJ1-1; no definite D call. CDR3 length equals 13 residues. Germline assignment: CDR1 KGHSH and CDR2 LQKENI. Trimming cost V 0 bases and J 5 bases, with 7 bases left between them. DNA of the CDR3: TGTGCCAGCTCACCACCCGCGGCAACTGAAGCTTTCTTT. It encodes CASSPPAATEAFF.

Points on this clonotype: A much larger clone lies a single base off, so this may be a read error. The J gene is TRBJ2-7, the V gene TRBV4-3; the match to TRBD1 covers 8 bases. This CDR3 comprises 16 residues. CDR1 LGHNA and CDR2 YSLEER come from the germline V gene. The CDR3 region is CANSQATGGPSREQYF. The CDR3 bases are TGCGCCAACAGCCAAGCTACAGGGGGTCCTTCGCGGGAGCAGTACTTC.

The chain recombines TRBV4-2 with TRBJ2-1, with D tentatively TRBD2 (6 bases). Trimming took off 0 bases at V and 0 bases at J, with 15 bases between the two ends. The CDR3 loop spans 18 amino acids. Germline V gives CDR1 LGHNA, CDR2 YNFKEQ. The CDR3: CASSQDPPLASSYNEQFF. CDR3 coding DNA: TGTGCCAGCAGCCAAGATCCGCCCCTAGCGAGCTCCTACAATGAGCAGTTCTTC.

This clonotype was detected many times. The chain employs TRBV4-3 and TRBJ1-4; D call uncertain. The V end lost 1 base, the J end lost 8 bases, and 14 bases lay between the germline ends. CDR3 length: 15 residues. Germline V lookup: CDR1 LGHNA, CDR2 YSLEER. Here the CDR3 DNA reads TGCGCCAGCAGCCAAGTTCGTCAGGATGTCGAAAAACTGTTTTTT. Residues: CASSQVRQDVEKLFF.

As concerns this clonotype: A much larger clonotype is one base distant, so this may be a read error. The chain uses TRBV12-3 or TRBV12-4 and TRBJ2-5; possibly TRBD1 or TRBD2 for D (5 bases each). The CDR3 is made up of 15 amino acids. The ends were cut back, 0 bases at V and 9 bases at J, with 17 bases in the middle. The CDR3 loop is CASSLALTTGAAQYF. The CDR3 nucleotides are TGTGCCAGCAGTTTAGCTTTGACCACCGGGGCGGCCCAGTACTTC.

Note on this clonotype: A much larger clone sits a single nucleotide away, making a read error possible. V and J are TRBV5-1 and TRBJ2-3; 7 bases line up with TRBD2. The germline CDR1 and CDR2 sequences are SGHRS and YFSETQ. The CDR3 spans 15 residues. CDR3 sequence: CASSLGGLQQDTKYF. DNA for the CDR3: TGCGCCAGCAGCTTGGGGGGACTACAGCAGGATACGAAGTATTTT.

The CDR3: CASSLDGTGTDTQYF. The CDR3 DNA sequence: TGTGCCAGCAGCTTGGATGGGACAGGCACAGATACGCAGTATTTT. The V call is TRBV5-8, the J call TRBJ2-3; TRBD1 aligns across 7 bases. This CDR3 has 15 residues. Germline V lookup: CDR1 SGHTS, CDR2 YDEGEE. V lost 0 bases and J lost 1; bases outside the gene matches: 2.

In this sample, this clonotype turned up a few times. J is TRBJ2-1 and V is TRBV20-1; tentative D call: TRBD1 (5 bases). V was cut by 2 bases and J by 5 bases, with 22 bases left in between. CDR3 size: 17 residues. Germline CDR1 DFQATT, CDR2 SNEGSKA (reference sequence). CDR3 region: CSARPTAHEGVNNEQFF. CDR3 sequence (DNA): TGCAGTGCTAGACCAACCGCTCATGAAGGGGTCAACAATGAGCAGTTCTTC.

Of note for this clonotype: Given a much more abundant clone one base away, this may be a read error. This sequence joins TRBV4-3 and TRBJ2-5, with 7 bases aligning to TRBD2. The CDR3 length is 16 residues. Looked up from germline, CDR1 is LGHNA and CDR2 is YSLEER. The V segment lost 3 bases and the J segment 4 bases; nucleotides outside the gene matches: 11. The CDR3 DNA sequence: TGCGCCAGCAGCCAGCGAGCGGGGACGTACCCAGAGACCCAGTACTTC. This encodes CASSQRAGTYPETQYF.

The chain has TRBV7-9 and TRBJ2-7; D tentatively fits TRBD1 or TRBD2 (5 bases each). V shed 4 bases and J shed 5 bases, with 21 bases lying between them. Germline V gene lookup returns CDR1 SEHNR and CDR2 FQNEAQ (reference sequence). CDR3 length equals 16 residues. This CDR3 is CASSSEHRGVPHEQYF. The CDR3 nucleotides are TGTGCCAGCAGCTCGGAACACCGAGGGGTTCCTCACGAGCAGTACTTC.

The chain combines TRBV28 with TRBJ2-7; D may be TRBD2 (8 bases). The CDR3 has 16 amino acids. Germline assignment: CDR1 MDHEN and CDR2 SYDVKM. The V end lost 2 bases, the J end lost 0 bases, and 14 bases lay between the germline ends. Here the CDR3 reads CASSLPGGGSSYEQYF. The DNA of the CDR3 is TGTGCCAGCAGTTTACCGGGAGGGGGCAGCTCCTACGAGCAGTACTTC.

This clonotype was recorded many times. The chain recombines TRBV5-1 with TRBJ2-7, with 7 positions matching TRBD1. Germline values: CDR1 SGHRS, CDR2 YFSETQ. Trimming cost V 6 bases and J 3 bases; bases outside gene matches: 6. The CDR3 runs to 13 residues. The CDR3 DNA reads TGCGCCAGCACCCTTGACAGGGACTACGAGCAGTACTTC. It encodes CASTLDRDYEQYF.

This clonotype came up many times. The chain is built from TRBV12-3 or TRBV12-4 and TRBJ1-4; 8 bases fit TRBD1. V lost 5 bases to trimming and J lost 0 bases; unmatched junction nucleotides: 5. The CDR3 has 16 amino acids. This chain's CDR3 is CASSPGQDSTNEKLFF. The CDR3 DNA is TGTGCCAGCAGTCCGGGACAGGACTCAACTAATGAAAAACTGTTTTTT.

For this clonotype: This may stem from a read error, because a much larger clone lies one nucleotide away. It is likely a read error, because the conserved phenylalanine at the end of the CDR3 is missing. The chain joins TRBV6-5 to TRBJ2-3, with no clear D. Germline V gives CDR1 MNHEY, CDR2 SVGAGI. The V gene lost 8 bases and the J gene lost 6 bases, with 15 bases spanning the gap. The CDR3 has 13 amino acids. The CDR3, as DNA: TGTGCCAGCGGAATATCGTTGAGGGATACGCAGTATTCT. Amino acid sequence: CASGISLRDTQYS.

Notes on this clonotype: This may stem from a read error, because a much larger clone lies one nucleotide away. The chain combines TRBV29-1 with TRBJ1-2; 7 bases are shared with TRBD1. Germline values: CDR1 SQVTM, CDR2 ANQGSEA. This CDR3 has 16 amino acids. Written as DNA, the CDR3 is TGCAGCGATGAAGGCACCCAGACAGGGAGGTTGAATGGCTACACCTTC. Protein product: CSDEGTQTGRLNGYTF.